Included here is one T cell receptor beta chain sequence, with context. Its specificity is not known. This record comes from a study of T-cell memory formation after mild COVID-19. As for the study in general: Largely, the TCR clusters proved donor specific. Regarding the study as a whole: Clones shrinking between day 15 and 85 showed a balanced CD4/CD8 split, and those that grew later tilted toward CD4+. Some clones that responded turned up in pre-infection memory, which suggests that cross-reactive memory joined in.

From germline, CDR1 is DFQATT and CDR2 SNEGSKA (reference sequence). This CDR3 spans 15 amino acids. The V and J ends lost 3 bases and 2 bases respectively, with 14 bases between them. Barcoded TCR alpha and TCR beta cDNA libraries with UMIs came from 5'RACE using constant-segment primers. From the 5' RACE reads, TCRdb called clonotypes with MiXCR, one entry per CDR3 protein. The sample shows a few hundred thousand distinct CDR3 sequences, roughly 13% of them seen only once. Material: PBMCs or a T cell subset sorted from them (not recorded which). The chain is built from TRBV20-1 and TRBJ1-3; D not certain. The TCR was taken from a man between 18 and 35 years old who had mild COVID-19 (a few samples of this study predate the infection). Cell type and time point are not known. The CDR3 nucleotides are TGCAGTGCTAGGGATCCGGTGGGCCCTGGAAACACCATATATTTT. Translated, it gives CSARDPVGPGNTIYF.